This T cell receptor beta chain was captured by sequencing in a study of cytomegalovirus exposure and HLA in healthy donors. Study-wide background: The same platform was used for the roughly 120 validation repertoires as for the roughly 660 first-cohort repertoires, as reported in a later analysis. Findings and caveats of the study: The listing of about 150 TCR beta chains classed them as cytomegalovirus-associated. CMV antigen specificity of a few CMV-associated chains was confirmed in vitro.

Sequenced by immunoSEQ multiplex PCR; TCRdb stores in-frame clones only, minus some. This table holds some 100,000 clones, about 88% found once. While the first cohort had 650 to 850 subjects, the donors belonged to the separate validation cohort of fewer than 150 subjects. A word on this clone: What it recognizes is unknown.

The sample was PBMCs. The TCR sequence derives from a woman aged 18-29 years in good health and CMV-seronegative.

DNA for the CDR3: TGTGCCAGCAGCGCAGCGGCGAGCTCCTACAATGAGCAGTTCTTC. Translating it yields CASSAAASSYNEQFF. The chain recombines TRBV7-3 with TRBJ2-1; TRBD2 is a possible D gene (5 bases). This CDR3 comprises 15 residues. The V and J ends lost 5 bases and 0 bases respectively, with 11 bases between them. Germline-derived CDR1 and CDR2 are SGHTA and FQGTGA.